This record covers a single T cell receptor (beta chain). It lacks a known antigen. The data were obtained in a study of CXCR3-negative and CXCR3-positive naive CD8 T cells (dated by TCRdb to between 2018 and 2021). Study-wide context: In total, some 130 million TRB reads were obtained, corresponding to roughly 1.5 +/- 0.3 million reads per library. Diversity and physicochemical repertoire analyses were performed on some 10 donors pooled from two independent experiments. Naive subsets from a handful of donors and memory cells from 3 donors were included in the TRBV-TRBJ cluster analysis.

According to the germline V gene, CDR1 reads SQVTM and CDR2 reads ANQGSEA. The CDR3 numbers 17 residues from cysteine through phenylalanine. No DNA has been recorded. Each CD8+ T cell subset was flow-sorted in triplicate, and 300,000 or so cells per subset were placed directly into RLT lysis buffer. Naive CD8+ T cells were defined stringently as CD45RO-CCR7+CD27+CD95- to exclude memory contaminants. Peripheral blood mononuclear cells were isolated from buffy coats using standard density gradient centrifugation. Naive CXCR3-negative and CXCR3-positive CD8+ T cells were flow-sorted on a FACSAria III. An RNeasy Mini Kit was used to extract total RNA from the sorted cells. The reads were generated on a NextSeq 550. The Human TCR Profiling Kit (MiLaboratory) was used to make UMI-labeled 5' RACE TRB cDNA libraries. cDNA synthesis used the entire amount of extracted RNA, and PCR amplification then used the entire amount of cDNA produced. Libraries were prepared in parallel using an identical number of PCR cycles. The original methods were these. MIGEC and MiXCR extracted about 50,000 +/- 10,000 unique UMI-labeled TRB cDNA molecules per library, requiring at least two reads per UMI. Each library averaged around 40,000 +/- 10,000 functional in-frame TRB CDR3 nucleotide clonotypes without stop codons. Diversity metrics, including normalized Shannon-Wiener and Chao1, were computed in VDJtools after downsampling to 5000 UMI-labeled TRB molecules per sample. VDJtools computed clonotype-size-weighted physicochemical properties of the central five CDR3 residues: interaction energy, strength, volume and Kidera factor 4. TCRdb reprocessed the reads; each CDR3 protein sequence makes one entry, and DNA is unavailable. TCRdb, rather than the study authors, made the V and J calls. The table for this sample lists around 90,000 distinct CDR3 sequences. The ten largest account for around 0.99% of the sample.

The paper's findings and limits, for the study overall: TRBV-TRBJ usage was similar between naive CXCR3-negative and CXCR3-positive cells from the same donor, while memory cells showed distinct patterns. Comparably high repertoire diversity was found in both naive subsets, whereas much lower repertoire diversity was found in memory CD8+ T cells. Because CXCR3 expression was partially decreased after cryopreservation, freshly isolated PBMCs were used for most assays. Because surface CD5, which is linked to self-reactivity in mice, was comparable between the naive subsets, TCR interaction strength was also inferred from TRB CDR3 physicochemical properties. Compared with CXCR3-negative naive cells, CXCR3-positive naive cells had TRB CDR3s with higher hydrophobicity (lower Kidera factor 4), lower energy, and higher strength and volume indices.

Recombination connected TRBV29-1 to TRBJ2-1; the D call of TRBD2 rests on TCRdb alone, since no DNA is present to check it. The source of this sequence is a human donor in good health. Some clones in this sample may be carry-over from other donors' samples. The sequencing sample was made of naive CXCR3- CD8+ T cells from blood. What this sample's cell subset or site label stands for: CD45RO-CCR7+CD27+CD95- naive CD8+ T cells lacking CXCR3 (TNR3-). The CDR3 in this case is CSVQGTGGGQAYNEQFF.